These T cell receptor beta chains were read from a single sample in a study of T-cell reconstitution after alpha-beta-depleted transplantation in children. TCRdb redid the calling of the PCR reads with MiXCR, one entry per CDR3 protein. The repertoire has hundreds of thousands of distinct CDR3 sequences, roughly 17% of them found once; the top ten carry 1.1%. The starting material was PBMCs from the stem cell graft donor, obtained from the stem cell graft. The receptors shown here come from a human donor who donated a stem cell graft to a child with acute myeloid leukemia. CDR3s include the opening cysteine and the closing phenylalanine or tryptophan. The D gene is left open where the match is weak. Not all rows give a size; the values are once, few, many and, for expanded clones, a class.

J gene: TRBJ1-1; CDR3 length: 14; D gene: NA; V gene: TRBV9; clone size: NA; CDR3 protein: CASSVAGANTEAFF; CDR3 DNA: TGTGCCAGCAGCGTAGCGGGGGCGAATACTGAAGCTTTCTTT
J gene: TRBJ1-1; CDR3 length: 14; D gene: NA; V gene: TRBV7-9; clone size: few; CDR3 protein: CASIEGGLNTEAFF; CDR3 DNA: TGTGCCAGCATCGAGGGGGGGTTGAACACTGAAGCTTTCTTT
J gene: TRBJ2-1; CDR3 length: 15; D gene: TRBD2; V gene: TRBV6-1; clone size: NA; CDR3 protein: CSSSSGGARYNEQFF; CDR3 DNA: TGTTCCAGCAGTAGCGGGGGGGCCAGGTACAATGAGCAGTTCTTC
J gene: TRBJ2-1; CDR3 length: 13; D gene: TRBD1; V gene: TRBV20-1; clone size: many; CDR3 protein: CSARDRGINEQFF; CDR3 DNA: TGCAGTGCCAGGGACAGGGGGATCAATGAGCAGTTCTTC
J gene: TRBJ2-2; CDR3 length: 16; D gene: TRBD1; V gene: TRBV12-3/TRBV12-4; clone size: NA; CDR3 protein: CASMLTGTANTGELFF; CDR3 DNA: TGTGCCAGCATGCTAACCGGGACAGCGAACACCGGGGAGCTGTTTTTT
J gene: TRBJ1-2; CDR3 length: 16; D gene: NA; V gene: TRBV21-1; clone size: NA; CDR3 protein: CASSKRGSTTNYGYTF; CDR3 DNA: TGTGCCAGCAGCAAAAGGGGCTCAACAACTAACTATGGCTACACCTTC
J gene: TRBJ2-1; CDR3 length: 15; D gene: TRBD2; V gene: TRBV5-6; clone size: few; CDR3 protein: CASSLGRGGFREQFF; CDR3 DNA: TGTGCCAGCAGCTTGGGTCGCGGGGGTTTCAGGGAGCAGTTCTTC
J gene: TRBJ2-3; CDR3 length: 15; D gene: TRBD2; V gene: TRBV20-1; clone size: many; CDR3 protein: CSASERGGNTDTQYF; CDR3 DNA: TGCAGTGCTAGCGAGCGGGGGGGCAACACAGATACGCAGTATTTT
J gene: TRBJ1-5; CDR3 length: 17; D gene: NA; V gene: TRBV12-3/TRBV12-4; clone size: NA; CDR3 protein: CASSQGILQNSNQPQHF; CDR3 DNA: TGTGCCAGCAGTCAGGGCATTTTACAGAATAGCAATCAGCCCCAGCATTTT
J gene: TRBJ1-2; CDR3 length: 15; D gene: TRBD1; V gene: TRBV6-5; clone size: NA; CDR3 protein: CASSYRPGGNYGYTF; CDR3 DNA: TGTGCCAGCAGCTATCGGCCAGGGGGCAACTATGGCTACACCTTC
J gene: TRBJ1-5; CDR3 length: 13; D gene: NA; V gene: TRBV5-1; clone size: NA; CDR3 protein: CASSFDRNQPQHF; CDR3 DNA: TGCGCCAGCAGCTTTGACAGAAATCAGCCCCAGCATTTT
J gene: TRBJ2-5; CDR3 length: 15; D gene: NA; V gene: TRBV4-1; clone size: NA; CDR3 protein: CASSPRGWSQETQYF; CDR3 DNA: TGCGCCAGCAGCCCTCGAGGCTGGAGCCAAGAGACCCAGTACTTC
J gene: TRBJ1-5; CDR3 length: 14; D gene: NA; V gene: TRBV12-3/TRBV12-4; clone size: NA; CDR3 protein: CASSSPDRIQPQHF; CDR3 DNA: TGTGCCAGCAGTTCCCCCGACAGGATACAGCCCCAGCATTTT
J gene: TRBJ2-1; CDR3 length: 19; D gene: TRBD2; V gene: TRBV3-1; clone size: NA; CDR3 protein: CASSRGALAGADLQGEQFF; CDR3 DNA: TGTGCCAGCAGCCGAGGGGCTCTAGCGGGGGCGGACCTACAAGGTGAGCAGTTCTTC
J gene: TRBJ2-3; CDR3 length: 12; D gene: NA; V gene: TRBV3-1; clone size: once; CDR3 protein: CASSQVMDTQYF; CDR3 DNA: TGTGCCAGCAGCCAAGTGATGGATACGCAGTATTTT
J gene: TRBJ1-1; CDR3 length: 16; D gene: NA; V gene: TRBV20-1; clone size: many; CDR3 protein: CSAVHRDKALNTEAFF; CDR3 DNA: TGCAGTGCTGTCCACCGGGACAAGGCTCTTAACACTGAAGCTTTCTTT
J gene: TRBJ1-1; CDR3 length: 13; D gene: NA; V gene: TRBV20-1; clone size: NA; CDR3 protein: CSAPRRQPTEAFF; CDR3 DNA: TGCAGTGCCCCTCGCAGGCAGCCGACTGAAGCTTTCTTT